This T cell receptor beta chain originates from a study of CD8 T cells in Susac syndrome (dated 2019 in TCRdb). Study-wide context: Whether CD8+ T cell activation and differentiation in Susac syndrome was antigen driven was tested using repertoire sequencing. The research as a whole found: The number of individuals in the TCR sequencing and HLA analysis was acknowledged as relatively small.

Peripheral blood CD8+ and CD4+ T cells from healthy donors, Susac syndrome patients and multiple sclerosis patients were profiled using high-throughput TCR beta sequencing. The multiple sclerosis controls were treatment-naive patients whose relapsing-remitting disease, either stable or active, fulfilled the revised McDonald criteria. Bulk CD8+ and CD4+ T cells were purified by magnetic negative isolation, whereas CD8+ TEMRA cells were enriched by FACS. Blood was collected in EDTA tubes and processed within 24 hours, with PBMCs isolated through density gradient centrifugation. PBMCs destined for TCR sequencing were cryopreserved in liquid nitrogen and later thawed in a 37 °C water bath. The sorted or isolated CD4+, CD8+ and CD8+ TEMRA cells reached a purity of at least 90%. RNA was extracted using the RNeasy kit, and roughly 0.5 to 1 ug of the RNA was reverse transcribed with random hexamers. The immunoSEQ multiplex PCR assay, covering 54 Vbeta and 13 Jbeta segments, was used to amplify TCR beta CDR3 regions. PCR amplification bias was corrected by using a synthetic template baseline for primer optimization and computational correction. In the paper's pipeline: Reads were assigned to V, D and J genes according to IMGT and analyzed in immunoSEQ Analyzer, with only productive sequences retained. To calculate clonality, Shannon entropy was normalized by log2 of the number of productive unique sequences and then subtracted from one. For each patient and control, public and private clones were evaluated among the 100 most prevalent clones. Susac-specific clones were defined as absent from healthy and MS cohorts, over a thousand published viral clones and other ImmuneACCESS disease sequences. The public sequencing data were trimmed at Q25 with fastp and processed into clonotypes with MiXCR by TCRdb, which kept only in-frame beta chains. When rows share a CDR3 protein, they turn into one entry using the most common DNA and genes. These V and J calls rely on TCRdb rather than the paper's analysis. In all, the sample holds hundreds of thousands of distinct CDR3 sequences, and roughly 95% of those were seen once. The ten largest clonotypes hold less than 0.075% of the sample.

Note on this clonotype: It lacks a known antigen. No base qualities exist here, and no much larger clone lies one base off it.

The CDR3 sequence holds 16 residues, the cysteine and phenylalanine included. Of all the DNA, just the CDR3 is kept, 48 bases in frame from base 1. The germline ends are 17 bases apart after V is trimmed by 5 bases and J by 3 bases. From the germline V gene, CDR1 is SGHTA and CDR2 is FQGNSA. The specimen was CD4+ T cells from PBMCs. This receptor chain uses TRBV7-2 and TRBJ1-5; 6 matching bases give a weak D call of TRBD1. The origin of this receptor is a human donor with multiple sclerosis. The DNA is TGTGCCAGCAGCCCCCATCCCGGGGGCACCAATCAGCCCCAGCATTTT. This codes for CASSPHPGGTNQPQHF.